A selection of T cell receptor beta chains follows, all from one sample in a study of blood T cell repertoires in COVID-19. Produced via immunoSEQ multiplex PCR; TCRdb's table is partial and in-frame only. Among about 280,000 clones, 85% were seen once, and the ten largest hold about 5.1%. The sample consisted of peripheral blood. These receptors originate from a man between 50 and 59 years old with active or convalescent COVID-19. Each CDR3 is given with its conserved first and last residue. The D gene is left open where the match is weak. Some rows mark clone size as missing; the rest say once, few, many or name a class of expanded clone.

>13|NA|TRBV9|TRBJ2-5|few
TGTGCCAGCAGCGTAGATCTCCAAGAGACCCAGTACTTC
CASSVDLQETQYF
>14|NA|TRBV7-9|TRBJ1-2|NA
TGTGCCAGCAGTCGAGTAGGGGCAAATTTGGGCTACACCTTC
CASSRVGANLGYTF
>18|NA|TRBV9|TRBJ2-3|NA
TGTGCCAGCAGCGTAGAAGGTCTCGGCGGGTCCGGCACAGATACGCAGTATTTT
CASSVEGLGGSGTDTQYF
>15|TRBD1|TRBV5-5|TRBJ2-5|NA
TGTGCCAGCAGCCCTTCGACAGGGGGGTCAGAGACCCAGTACTTC
CASSPSTGGSETQYF
>13|TRBD1|TRBV7-8|TRBJ1-5|NA
TGTGCCAGCAGCCCCACAGGGGGCATAGCCCAGCATTTT
CASSPTGGIAQHF
>18|NA|TRBV5-1|TRBJ2-6|NA
TGCGCCAGCAGCTTGTGGGCGCAGAACGTTGGTGGGGCCAACGTCCTGACTTTC
CASSLWAQNVGGANVLTF
>13|NA|TRBV6-1|TRBJ1-5|NA
TGTGCCAGCAGTGACCCAGGCGGGAAGCCCCAGCATTTT
CASSDPGGKPQHF
>15|NA|TRBV2|TRBJ1-6|few
TGTGCCAGCAGCGGCACAGGGACCGGATACTCACCCCTCCACTTT
CASSGTGTGYSPLHF
>15|TRBD2|TRBV30|TRBJ2-7|NA
TGTGCCTGGAGTGCCGACGGGAGGGCCGTCTACGAGCAGTACTTC
CAWSADGRAVYEQYF
>16|TRBD2|TRBV28|TRBJ2-3|NA
TGTGCCAGCAGTCCTCGGACTAGCGCGGGAACAGATACGCAGTATTTT
CASSPRTSAGTDTQYF
>14|NA|TRBV4-2|TRBJ2-7|NA
TGTGCCAGCAGTCGAGCTTCCCTCGGAGGGGAGCAGTACTTC
CASSRASLGGEQYF
>14|TRBD1|TRBV9|TRBJ2-3|NA
TGTGCCAGCAGCGTAGGTCCATCAGGGGGCGCGCAGTATTTT
CASSVGPSGGAQYF
>13|NA|TRBV30|TRBJ1-5|NA
TGTGCCTGGAGTGCAGGGGACGGGCAGCCCCAGCATTTT
CAWSAGDGQPQHF
>17|TRBD2|TRBV11-2|TRBJ2-3|NA
TGTGCCAGCAGCCCCGGGACTAGCGGGAGACGGACAGATACGCAGTATTTT
CASSPGTSGRRTDTQYF
>14|TRBD1|TRBV3-1/TRBV3-2|TRBJ1-1|NA
TGTGCCAGCAGCCTCACAGGGGGGGACACTGAAGCTTTCTTT
CASSLTGGDTEAFF
>14|TRBD1|TRBV5-6|TRBJ2-7|NA
TGTGCCAGCAGCTTGGTAGGGGGACAGTACGAGCAGTACTTC
CASSLVGGQYEQYF
>16|TRBD1|TRBV9|TRBJ1-6|NA
TGTGCCAGCAGCGTACGAGGACAGGCTGACTTATCGCCCCTCCACTTT
CASSVRGQADLSPLHF
>17|TRBD1|TRBV11-2|TRBJ2-1|NA
TGTGCCAGCAGCACCCCCCGGGGCCCAGGGGGCTCGGGTGAGCAGTTCTTC
CASSTPRGPGGSGEQFF
>16|TRBD2|TRBV9|TRBJ2-5|NA
TGTGCCAGCAGCTCCGGGACTAGCGGAAACCAAGAGACCCAGTACTTC
CASSSGTSGNQETQYF
>15|NA|TRBV24-1|TRBJ2-7|NA
TGTGCCACCAGTGATCATGAACAGGTTTTTGACGAGCAGTACTTC
CATSDHEQVFDEQYF
>15|NA|TRBV28|TRBJ1-2|NA
TGTGCCAGCAGTCCGGGACTGAACCAGAACTATGGCTACACCTTC
CASSPGLNQNYGYTF
>16|NA|TRBV10-3|TRBJ2-2|NA
TGTGCCATCAGTGCAGGGGGACTCATGAACACCGGGGAGCTGTTTTTT
CAISAGGLMNTGELFF
>18|TRBD1|TRBV5-6|TRBJ2-7|NA
TGTGCCAGCAGCCGTACAAGCTTGGGGGACAGGCTCACCTACGAGCAGTACTTC
CASSRTSLGDRLTYEQYF
>12|NA|TRBV12-3/TRBV12-4|TRBJ2-3|NA
TGTGCCAGCAGTCTTTACACAGATACGCAGTATTTT
CASSLYTDTQYF
>15|NA|TRBV28|TRBJ1-3|NA
TGTGCCAGCAGCTCCGGGGACAACTCTGGAAACACCATATATTTT
CASSSGDNSGNTIYF
>20|NA|TRBV3-1/TRBV3-2|TRBJ2-4|NA
TGTGCCAGCAGCCAAGATCCCACGACGACAGGTATGCTAGCCAAAAACATTCAGTACTTC
CASSQDPTTTGMLAKNIQYF
>14|NA|TRBV28|TRBJ1-1|once
TGTGCCAGCAGTTTGGGGCTGCCGAACACTGAAGCTTTCTTT
CASSLGLPNTEAFF
>12|NA|TRBV3-1/TRBV3-2|TRBJ2-1|NA
TGTGCCAGCAGCCCGGGGGGCGATGAGCAGTTCTTC
CASSPGGDEQFF